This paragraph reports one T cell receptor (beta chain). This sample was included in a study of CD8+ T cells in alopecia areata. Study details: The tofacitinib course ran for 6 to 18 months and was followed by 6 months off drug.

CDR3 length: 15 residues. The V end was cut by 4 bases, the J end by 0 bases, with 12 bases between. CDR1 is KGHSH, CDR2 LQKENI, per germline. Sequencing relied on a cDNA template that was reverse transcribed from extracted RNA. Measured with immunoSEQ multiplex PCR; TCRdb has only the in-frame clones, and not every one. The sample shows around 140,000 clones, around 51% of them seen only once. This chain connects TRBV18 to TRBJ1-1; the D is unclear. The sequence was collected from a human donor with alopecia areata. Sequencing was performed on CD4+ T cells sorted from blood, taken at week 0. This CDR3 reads CASSRLEGLNTEAFF. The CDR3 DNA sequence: TGTGCCAGCTCACGACTCGAGGGTTTGAACACTGAAGCTTTCTTT.